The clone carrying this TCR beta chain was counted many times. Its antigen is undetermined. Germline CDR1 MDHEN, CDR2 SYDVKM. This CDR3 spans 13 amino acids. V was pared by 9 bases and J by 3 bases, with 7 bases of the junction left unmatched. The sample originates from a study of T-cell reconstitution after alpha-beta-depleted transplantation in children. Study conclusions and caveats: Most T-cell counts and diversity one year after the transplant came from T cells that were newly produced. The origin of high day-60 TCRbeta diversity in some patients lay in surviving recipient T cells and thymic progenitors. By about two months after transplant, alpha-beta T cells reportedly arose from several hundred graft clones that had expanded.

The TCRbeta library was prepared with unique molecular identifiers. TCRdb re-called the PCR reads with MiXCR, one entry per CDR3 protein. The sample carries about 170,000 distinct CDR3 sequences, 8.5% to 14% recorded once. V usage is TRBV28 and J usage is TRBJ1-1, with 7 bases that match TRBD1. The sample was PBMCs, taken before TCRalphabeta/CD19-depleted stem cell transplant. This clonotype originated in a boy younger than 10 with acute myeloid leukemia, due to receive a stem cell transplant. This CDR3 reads CASSTGRHTEAFF. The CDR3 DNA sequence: TGTGCCAGTTCGACAGGGCGTCACACTGAAGCTTTCTTT.